This T cell receptor (beta chain) was retrieved from a study of beta chain features in type 1 diabetes. Findings and limits, study-wide: Moderate yet significant TCRB CDR3 shortening was seen in Type 1 diabetes patients in all four CD4+ subsets.

The CDR3 runs to 13 residues. From germline, CDR1 is MNHNS and CDR2 SASEGT. Trimming took 6 bases from V and 2 from J, leaving 10 bases between them. All of the isolated RNA was reverse transcribed, so expressed TCRB transcripts were sequenced. Profiled with immunoSEQ multiplex PCR; TCRdb holds only in-frame clones, not every one. The sample contains about 650,000 clones, around 12% of which appear only once. This clone has more than one count but fewer than ten. Its specificity is unknown. The sequence was obtained from a man aged 25 to 40 with type 1 diabetes. The rearrangement links TRBV6-1 to TRBJ1-2; D is undetermined. The sequencing input was naive CD4+ T cells from blood. Here the CDR3 DNA reads TGTGCCAGCAGGGAGACGGACAACTATGGCTACACCTTC. Translated, it gives CASRETDNYGYTF.